The clone carrying this T cell receptor beta chain was observed at least ten times. Antigen: not known. This sample stems from a study of CD8 T cells in ankylosing spondylitis. Study results and caveats: Earlier reports found some motif variants in synovial fluid and blood in reactive arthritis. Reportedly, disease-linked clones are significantly enriched in ankylosing spondylitis patients' matched synovial fluid. Disease-associated clonotypes exhibited CD8+ identity and were relatively infrequent in peripheral blood.

Trimming stripped 5 bases from V and 7 bases from J, with 12 bases between. The CDR3 length is 12 residues. Looked up from germline, CDR1 is SGHRS and CDR2 is YFSETQ. Generation of TCR beta libraries employed quantitative 5'-RACE incorporating molecular barcodes. Via MiXCR, TCRdb re-called the 5' RACE reads, giving one row per CDR3 protein. The data show about 36,000 distinct CDR3 sequences, 4.5% to 6% seen once. Sample: blood, either unsorted or a sorted T cell fraction (not recorded which). This chain connects TRBV5-1 to TRBJ1-2; D is possibly TRBD1 (6 bases). The sequence was obtained from a male donor with ankylosing spondylitis or in good health (not recorded which). The CDR3 loop reads CASRPDSRGYTF. In DNA form, the CDR3 reads TGCGCCAGCAGACCGGACAGTCGTGGCTACACCTTC.